Sequencing of this TCR beta chain was carried out in a study of PD-1 blockade in classical Hodgkin lymphoma. Remarks on this clone: Its matching antigen is unknown.

Study-wide results and caveats: According to reports, newly diagnosed patients had lower baseline TCR diversity than healthy donors, and relapsed/refractory patients had lower baseline TCR diversity still. Repertoire differences have undefined causes, possibly disease activity or prior therapy.

Time point of the sample: newly diagnosed, previously untreated cHL patient sample. Some clones are missing from TCRdb's copy, which holds only in-frame ones; the method was immunoSEQ multiplex PCR. The data hold roughly 70,000 clones, with over 90% observed a single time. This CDR3 is 16 amino acids long. CDR1 is MNHNS, CDR2 SASEGT, per germline. V dropped 0 bases and J dropped 5 bases, with 11 bases sitting between them. The sequence was obtained from a human donor with classical Hodgkin lymphoma. Sequenced material: peripheral blood mononuclear cells (PBMCs). The chain employs TRBV6-1 and TRBJ1-6; D is undetermined. The CDR3 loop is CASSEALRRNNSPLHF. The CDR3 DNA reads as TGTGCCAGCAGTGAAGCACTGAGGAGGAATAATTCACCCCTCCACTTT.